The text below deals with one T cell receptor (beta chain). Its cognate antigen is unknown. Addition of UMIs with a 6-nucleotide sample barcode was achieved by template switching. No DNA is given; TCRdb re-called the 5' RACE reads and lists each CDR3 protein once. Its table records nearly 45,000 distinct CDR3 sequences. The data are from a study of monozygotic twins with inflammatory bowel disease. Study-wide findings and caveats: Immunosuppressive treatment differences may have increased patient repertoire variability.

Germline assignment: CDR1 SGHRS and CDR2 YFSETQ. The CDR3 is made up of 14 amino acids. The sequencing sample was made of blood. The chain employs TRBV5-1 and TRBJ2-7; TCRdb calls TRBD2, which cannot be checked without DNA. This clonotype originated in a human donor with ulcerative colitis or Crohn's disease, or a healthy co-twin of an affected twin (not recorded which). The CDR3 region is CASSLDSAPGEQYF.